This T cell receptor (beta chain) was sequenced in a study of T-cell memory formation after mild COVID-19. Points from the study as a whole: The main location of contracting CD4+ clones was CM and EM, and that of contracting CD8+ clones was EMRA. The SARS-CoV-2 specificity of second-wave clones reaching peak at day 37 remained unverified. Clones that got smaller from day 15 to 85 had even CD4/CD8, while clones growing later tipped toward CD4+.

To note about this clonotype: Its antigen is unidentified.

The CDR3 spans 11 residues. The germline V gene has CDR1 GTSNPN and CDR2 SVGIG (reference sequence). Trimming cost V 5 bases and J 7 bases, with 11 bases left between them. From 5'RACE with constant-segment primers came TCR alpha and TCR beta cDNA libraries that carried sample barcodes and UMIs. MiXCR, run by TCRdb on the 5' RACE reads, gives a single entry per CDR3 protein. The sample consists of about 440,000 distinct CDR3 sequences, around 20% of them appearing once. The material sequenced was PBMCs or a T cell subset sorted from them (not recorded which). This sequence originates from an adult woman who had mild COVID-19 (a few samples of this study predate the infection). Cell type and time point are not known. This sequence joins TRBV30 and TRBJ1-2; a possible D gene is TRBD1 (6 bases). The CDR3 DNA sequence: TGTGCCTGGCGGTACAGGGCTGGCTACACCTTC. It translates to CAWRYRAGYTF.